Included here is one T cell receptor (beta chain) sequence, with context. The antigen it binds to is not known. No much larger clonotype is one base removed from it; base qualities were not supplied. Receptors were amplified or captured by the immunoSEQ multiplex PCR assay. For the multiplex PCR, a mixture combining 60 forward primers for TCR Vbeta segments and 13 reverse primers for TCR Jbeta segments was used. Amplification of the CDR3 region of rearranged TCR beta genes was performed with a multiplex PCR assay on genomic DNA. Amplified TCR beta libraries were sequenced as 87-base-pair reads on the Illumina HiSeq System. In the source study's methods: A later analysis counted some 74 million unique TCR beta chains across the approximately 700 repertoires, and around 12 million of these chains were shared by at least two donors. Raw reads were error-corrected and collapsed into unique sequences with a nearest-neighbor algorithm that merged closely related sequences to remove PCR and sequencing errors. V, D and J gene segments were assigned by aligning CDR3 sequences to IMGT reference sequences. Each retained sequence needed at least a six-nucleotide match to both a V gene segment and a J gene segment. A rearrangement counted as productive if the CDR3 had no stop codons and remained in frame with V and J, and every other rearrangement counted as non-productive. CDR3 was defined by IMGT convention, running from the second conserved V-encoded cysteine to the conserved J-encoded phenylalanine. The earlier analysis of a few hundred of the donors excluded any sequence lacking an unambiguous match to a single V gene segment. In an earlier analysis of almost 600 of the donors, a V segment was called functional when productive rearrangements were above 56.7%, and segregating when the standard deviation between donors exceeded 5%. A statistical classification framework was built to diagnose cytomegalovirus status from the catalog of TCR beta chain sequences. In a later analysis, TCR nucleotide sequences were compared against IMGT/GENE-DB human TR gene sequences so that V and J genes could be assigned. A later analysis assigned CDR3 sequences and most-parsimonious VDJ recombination scenarios with the TCRdist pipeline. In a later analysis, each TCR beta chain was defined by its CDR3 amino acid sequence together with its V-gene family, and reads without a unique V-gene family were excluded. As a way to deal with suspected cross-contamination and a sequencing artifact, a later analysis dropped 450 to 600 nucleotide sequences that were highly shared and had low generation probability. In a later analysis, a clonal expansion index was calculated for each public chain from normalized within-repertoire ranks of inferred template counts. In a later analysis, generation probabilities were computed using a VDJ recombination model fitted to out-of-frame rearrangements, and the results were checked against IGoR. Hypergeometric tests were used in a later analysis to score TCR-TCR, TCR-HLA and TCR-CMV co-occurrence, with a repertoire-size bias correction applied to the TCR pairs. A later analysis estimated false discovery rates by permuting HLA or CMV assignments 20 times. A later analysis grouped co-occurring TCRs with DBSCAN, adding TCRdist sequence similarity when clustering within HLA-allele-positive subsets. Repertoires with fewer than 30,000 or more than 120,000 public chains, plus five repertoires with anomalous nucleotide sharing, were excluded from co-occurrence clustering. The clones in this table, taken by TCRdb from immuneACCESS, are in-frame only. Not every clone is retained; where verified, under half of the shortfall comes from an unresolved V gene, and the cause of the rest is unknown. D and trimming come from the DNA, and the V and J calls and clone size come from that table. In all, the sample holds over 150,000 clones, and over 65% of those were seen once. The ten largest clones add up to approximately 1.5% of the sample.

The data derive from a study of cytomegalovirus exposure and HLA in healthy donors listed by TCRdb under 2017. In terms of the full investigation: An earlier analysis of roughly 610 of the donors reported about 280 Gb of sequence data and 117 million unique TCR beta sequences obtained from 180 million or so T cells. Roughly 300 gigabases of sequencing data and approximately 85 million unique TCR sequences were included in an early release covering 550 to 800 HLA-typed donors. Among the roughly 380 genotyped donors, approximately 76% belonged to the genetic ancestry cluster associated with self-reported Caucasian donors. The study aimed to test whether signatures of past pathogen exposure could be identified by cataloging public T cell receptors. The T cell repertoires of around 670 subjects were profiled by immunosequencing and related to cytomegalovirus serostatus. In addition to the first cohort of roughly 670 subjects, a separate validation cohort of over 90 different subjects was used. High-throughput TCR immunosequencing, statistical association of individual TCRs with disease status, and machine learning were combined to predict cytomegalovirus infection status. A later analysis re-analyzed previously published TCR beta repertoires from 550 to 700 donors and added high-resolution HLA genotyping to study TCR occurrence patterns. The later analysis used no new phenotypic data to find candidate immune exposures, relying instead on TCR beta sequences and their occurrence across donors. An earlier analysis of more than 450 of the donors used high-throughput TCR beta sequencing to judge whether each TCR beta V gene segment behaved as functional or pseudogenic. Alongside the repertoire data, information on donor age, sex, ethnicity and CMV serostatus was compiled. Genome-wide SNP genotypes for about 55% of the 666 donors were used in a later genetic analysis, which treated that subset as a discovery cohort. Every repertoire in the discovery cohort had been generated on one and the same sequencing platform. HLA typing included class I and class II loci at four-digit resolution. Typing coverage differed by locus: A, B, C, DRB1 and DQB1 were typed in roughly 620-630 donors, DQA1 in about 560, DPA1 in approximately 610, and DPB1 in just under 480. Because of strong linkage in the cohort, five DR-DQ haplotypes were treated as single units for association and clustering. Among roughly 370 genotyped donors of the cohort, an average of roughly 240,000 unique TCR beta nucleotide sequences were sequenced per donor, roughly a sixth of them non-productive.

The cohort comprised around 690 healthy bone marrow donors. At the time of sampling, every cohort member was nominally healthy, though immune exposures that went unrecorded were likely present. The donor tested CMV seropositive, placing the donor among the 310 or so seropositive members of the cohort. A peripheral blood sample was provided by each donor, and peripheral blood mononuclear cells were used for TCR beta sequencing. Genomic DNA was extracted from the blood cell samples with the Qiagen DNeasy Blood Extraction Kit. The research as a whole found: The authors suggested that the approach could potentially be generalized to other disease states and immunological phenotypes. Across donors, most TCR sequences were observed very rarely, whereas some public TCRs were present in many individuals. At a false discovery rate of 0.05, a later analysis linked roughly 17,000 TCR beta sequences to specific HLA alleles. The presence/absence analyses assumed that sequencing depth was roughly uniform across donors, and that assumption may not be true. Compared with the roughly 710-donor mean, donors in an Asian-associated ancestry cluster had fewer N-insertions in productive TCRs, according to a later genetic analysis. In a later analysis, HLA-associated TCR beta chains were found to be more clonally expanded and to have lower generation probabilities than equally common non-associated chains. Correlated functional status among segregating V segments might be attributable to linkage disequilibrium, but an unknown experimental factor could not be ruled out. A further reported finding was that TCR beta sequences accurately predicted the HLA-A and HLA-B alleles for most subjects in the first cohort. A later analysis reported that several top co-occurrence clusters appeared linked to parvovirus B19, influenza, CMV and Epstein-Barr virus. Strong co-occurrence of HLA alleles, especially DR and DQ, made assigning TCR associations to individual alleles difficult. According to a later analysis, most CMV-associated TCR beta chains appeared to be HLA-restricted, and the HLA associations seemed to be driven largely by CMV exposure. CMV serostatus was the only immune exposure information available for the cohort. A later analysis found that TCR association rates varied across HLA loci, with DRB1 alleles showing the most associated TCRs and HLA-C alleles the fewest. This cohort had only TCR beta chains sequenced, and the lack of alpha or paired-chain data limited which features could be detected. In vitro tests confirmed that a few of the cytomegalovirus-associated TCR beta chains recognize cytomegalovirus antigens. The sequencing pipeline was judged likely to have produced a cluster of highly shared sequence variants as a technical artifact. Cytomegalovirus status was reported to be diagnosed by the classifier with high specificity and sensitivity in both the original and validation cohorts. Broadly in line with IMGT annotations, most TCR beta V segments showed up in productive rearrangements about 87% or about 30% of the time in an earlier analysis of approximately 600 of the donors. The study listed approximately 150 TCR beta chains as associated with cytomegalovirus. Seventeen rarely observed V segments, including chromosome 9 orphons, were excluded from the earlier analysis of approximately 500 of the donors because counts were too low. An association between a missense DCLRE1C variant and V-gene and J-gene trimming of TCR beta chains was found in a later genetic analysis and replicated in an independent cohort. Because some donors lacked HLA typing at each locus, the association tests relied only on the typed subset. Some IMGT-functional V segments, including TRBV6-2 and TRBV6-3, could not be told apart with the 87-base-pair reads, so those segments were excluded.

For CDR1 and CDR2, the germline V gene lists SGHRS and YFSETQ. The CDR3, cysteine through phenylalanine, is 13 amino acids long. CDR3 DNA is the only sequence kept; it has 39 bases, read in frame from the first base. A distance of 8 bases separates the germline ends of V and J, which lose 2 bases and 5 bases respectively. Sequences were obtained from PBMCs. The receptor was isolated from a woman aged 25 to 45 in good health and CMV-seropositive. The chain uses TRBV5-1 and TRBJ2-1; the D gene assignment is ambiguous. The CDR3 has the sequence CASSLVGDNEQFF. In nucleotides, the sequence is TGCGCCAGCAGCTTAGTTGGAGACAATGAGCAGTTCTTC. The reference TRBV5-1 and TRBJ2-1 proteins fill in what lies around the CDR3, so the full variable domain reads KAGVTQTPRYLIKTRGQQVTLSCSPISGHRSVSWYQQTPGQGLQFLFEYFSETQRNKGNFPGRFSGRQFSNSRSEMNVSTLELGDSALYLCASSLVGDNEQFFGPGTRLTVL.